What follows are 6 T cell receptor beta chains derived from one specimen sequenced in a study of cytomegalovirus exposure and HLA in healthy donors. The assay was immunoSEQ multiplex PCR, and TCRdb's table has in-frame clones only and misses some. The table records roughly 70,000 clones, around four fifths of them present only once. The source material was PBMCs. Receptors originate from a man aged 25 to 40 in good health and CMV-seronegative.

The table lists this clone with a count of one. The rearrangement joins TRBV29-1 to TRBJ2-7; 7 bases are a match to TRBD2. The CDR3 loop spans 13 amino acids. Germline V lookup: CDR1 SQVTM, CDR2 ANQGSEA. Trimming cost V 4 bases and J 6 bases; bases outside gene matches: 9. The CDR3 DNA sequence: TGCAGCGTTGGATCCGGGGAGGGGAGCGAGCAGTACGTC. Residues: CSVGSGEGSEQYV.

The CDR3 is CASSFLLFNEQFF. The CDR3 DNA is TGTGCCAGCAGCTTTCTTCTTTTCAATGAGCAGTTCTTC. This chain uses TRBV11-3 with TRBJ2-1; D remains unclear. Germline loops: CDR1 SGHNT, CDR2 YENEEA. V dropped 3 bases and J dropped 6 bases, with 9 bases sitting between them. There are 13 residues in the CDR3.

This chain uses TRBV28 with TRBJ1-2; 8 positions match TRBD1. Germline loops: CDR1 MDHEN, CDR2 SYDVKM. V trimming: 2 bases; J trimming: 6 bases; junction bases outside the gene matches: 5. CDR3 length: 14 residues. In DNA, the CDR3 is TGTGCCAGCAGTTTACCGACAGGGGTCGATGGCTACACCTTC. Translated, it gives CASSLPTGVDGYTF.

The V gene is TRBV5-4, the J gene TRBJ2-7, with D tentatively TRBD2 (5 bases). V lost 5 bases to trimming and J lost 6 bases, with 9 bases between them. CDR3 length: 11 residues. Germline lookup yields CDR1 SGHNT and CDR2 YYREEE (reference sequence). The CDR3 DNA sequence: TGTGCCAGCAGGATGGGAGCCGAGCAGTACTTC. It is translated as CASRMGAEQYF.

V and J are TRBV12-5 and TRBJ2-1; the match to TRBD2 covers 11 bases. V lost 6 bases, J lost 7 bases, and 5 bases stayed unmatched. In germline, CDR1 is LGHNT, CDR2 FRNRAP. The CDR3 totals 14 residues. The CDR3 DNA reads TGTGCTAGTGGAACTAGCGGGGGCCTTAATGAGCAGTTCTTC. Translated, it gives CASGTSGGLNEQFF.

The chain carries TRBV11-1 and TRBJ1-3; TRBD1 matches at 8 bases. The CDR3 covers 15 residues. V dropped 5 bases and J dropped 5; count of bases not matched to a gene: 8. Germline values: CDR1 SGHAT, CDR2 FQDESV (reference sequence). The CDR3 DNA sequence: TGTGCCAGCAGCCGCTTGGGACAGGAGAGAAACACCATATATTTT. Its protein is CASSRLGQERNTIYF.